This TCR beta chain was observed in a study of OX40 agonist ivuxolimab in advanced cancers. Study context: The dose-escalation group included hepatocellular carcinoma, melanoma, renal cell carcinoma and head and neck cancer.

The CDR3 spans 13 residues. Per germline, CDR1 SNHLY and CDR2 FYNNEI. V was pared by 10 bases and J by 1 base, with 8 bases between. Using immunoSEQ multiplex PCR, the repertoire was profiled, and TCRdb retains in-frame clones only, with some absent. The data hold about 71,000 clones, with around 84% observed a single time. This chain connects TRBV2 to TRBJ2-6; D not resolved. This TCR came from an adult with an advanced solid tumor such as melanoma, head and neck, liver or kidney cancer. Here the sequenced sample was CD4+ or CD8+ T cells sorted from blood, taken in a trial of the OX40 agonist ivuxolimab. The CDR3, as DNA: TGTGCCACCTCAGGTTCTGGGGCCAACGTCCTGACTTTC. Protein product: CATSGSGANVLTF.